This entry features one T cell receptor (beta chain) sequence. CD45RA-negative memory and CD45RA+ naive subsets were split from the CD4+ cells. This sample is part of a study of shared clonotypes between healthy human individuals. With 1 base removed from V and 2 bases from J, the gap between germline ends came to 12 bases. The CDR3 extends over 15 amino acids. The germline CDR1 and CDR2 sequences are SNHLY and FYNNEI. Sorted subsets were amplified in replicate PCRs using about 210 ng DNA, around 30,000 T cell genomes. Sequencing was performed with immunoSEQ multiplex PCR; in TCRdb, only in-frame clones are kept and a portion is missing. The sample gives roughly 2,500,000 clones, over 85% of which show up once; roughly 0.39% is in the top ten.

The rearrangement uses TRBV2 and TRBJ2-7, with unresolved D. The specimen was naive CD4+ T cells from PBMCs. Subset specified: CD45RA+ positively selected. The sequence was obtained from a man younger than 30 in good health. Some clones in this sample may be carry-over from other donors' samples. CDR3 amino acids: CASSEEVVPPYEQYF. CDR3 nucleotides: TGTGCCAGCAGTGAAGAGGTAGTCCCCCCCTACGAGCAGTACTTC.